Presented here are 29 T cell receptor beta chains from one specimen sequenced in a study of identifying expanded T cells in peripheral blood. TCRdb's copy holds only in-frame clones and misses some; the assay was immunoSEQ multiplex PCR. The data show approximately 100,000 clones, about 91% seen once. Sequencing was performed on blood. All receptors derive from a person aged 18-70 years in good health.

V and J are TRBV4-3 and TRBJ2-3; 9 bases line up with TRBD1. CDR3 length: 17 residues. Germline V gene lookup returns CDR1 LGHNA and CDR2 YSLEER. With 0 bases clipped from V and 4 bases from J, the junction kept 8 bases outside the gene matches. The CDR3 nucleotides read TGCGCCAGCAGCCAAGACCCTGGACAGGGGTCAGCAGATACGCAGTATTTT. This encodes CASSQDPGQGSADTQYF.

J is TRBJ2-2 and V is TRBV18, with a tentative D call TRBD2 (6 bases). Germline CDR1 reads KGHSH; CDR2 reads LQKENI. CDR3 length equals 17 residues. The V end lost 2 bases, the J end lost 2 bases, and 15 bases lay between the germline ends. The CDR3 region is CASSPSKVLANTGELFF. The DNA for the CDR3 is TGTGCCAGCTCACCATCCAAAGTACTAGCTAACACCGGGGAGCTGTTTTTT.

The genes are TRBV27 and TRBJ2-3; 12 bases fit TRBD2. Germline values: CDR1 MNHEY, CDR2 SMNVEV (reference sequence). The CDR3 sequence is 14 residues long. Trimming cost V 8 bases and J 5 bases; bases outside gene matches: 5. In DNA, the CDR3 is TGTGCCAGCGGACTAGCGGGATCCCTAGATACGCAGTATTTT. Amino acids: CASGLAGSLDTQYF.

V is TRBV7-8 and J is TRBJ2-1; 8 bases fit TRBD2. With 2 bases clipped from V and 8 bases from J, the junction kept 11 bases outside the gene matches. The germline V gene has CDR1 SGHVS and CDR2 FQNEAQ. This CDR3 has 16 amino acids. The CDR3 bases are TGTGCCAGCAGCTTACGGTCCGCGGGAGGCTTGTATGAGCAGTTCTTC. It specifies CASSLRSAGGLYEQFF.

This clone was seen a handful of times. V usage is TRBV30 and J usage is TRBJ1-5; D is unresolved. CDR1 is GTSNPN and CDR2 is SVGIG in the germline V gene (reference sequence). Trimming left V 6 bases short and J 0 bases short, with 9 bases between. The CDR3 sequence is 13 residues long. For the CDR3, the DNA is TGTGCCTGTGGACGGGATAGCAATCAGCCCCAGCATTTT. Translated, it gives CACGRDSNQPQHF.

The chain recombines TRBV5-4 with TRBJ2-7, with TRBD2 matching 8 bases. The trim removed 2 bases at V and 3 bases at J, leaving 4 bases unmatched. The germline CDR1 and CDR2 sequences are SGHNT and YYREEE (reference sequence). The CDR3 covers 14 residues. Here the CDR3 DNA reads TGTGCCAGCAGCTTCGGGGGGGGCGGCTACGAGCAGTACTTC. It codes for CASSFGGGGYEQYF.

This clone was recorded once. The V and J genes are TRBV28 and TRBJ2-2; 7 bases are a match to TRBD2. The CDR3 loop spans 17 amino acids. J gave up 5 bases and V 4 bases, and 13 bases lay outside the gene matches. Germline V gives CDR1 MDHEN, CDR2 SYDVKM. In nucleotides, the CDR3 is TGTGCCAGCAGTTCCCCTCTGCGGGAGTATCGGACCGGGGAGCTGTTTTTT. It specifies CASSSPLREYRTGELFF.

This chain links TRBV9 with TRBJ2-5; either TRBD1 or TRBD2 may fit D (6 bases each). V was cut by 4 bases and J by 5 bases, with 18 bases left in between. CDR1 SGDLS and CDR2 YYNGEE come from the germline V gene. The CDR3 loop spans 15 amino acids. The CDR3 protein is CASSPPTRGRETQYF. The CDR3 region has the DNA TGTGCCAGCAGCCCCCCTACCCGGGGGCGGGAGACCCAGTACTTC.

This clone was found a few times. The genes are TRBV7-3 and TRBJ2-3; 7 bases are shared with TRBD2. The CDR3 consists of 17 residues. Germline CDR1 and CDR2: SGHTA and FQGTGA. V shed 1 base, J shed 2 bases, and the junction held 9 bases outside the gene matches. CDR3: CASSLRSGGGVTDTQYF. The DNA for the CDR3 is TGTGCCAGCAGCTTAAGGAGTGGCGGGGGTGTCACAGATACGCAGTATTTT. The variable domain in full, completed from reference TRBV7-3 and TRBJ2-3, reads GAGVSQTPSNKVTEKGKYVELRCDPISGHTALYWYRQSLGQGPEFLIYFQGTGAADDSGLPNDRFFAVRPEGSVSTLKIQRTERGDSAVYLCASSLRSGGGVTDTQYFGPGTRLTVL.

V usage is TRBV7-2 and J usage is TRBJ2-7; D remains unclear. Germline-derived CDR1 and CDR2 are SGHTA and FQGNSA. This CDR3 region has 11 residues. V dropped 2 bases and J dropped 4 bases, with 3 bases sitting between them. The CDR3 protein is CASSLFYEQYF. CDR3 bases: TGTGCCAGCAGCTTATTTTACGAGCAGTACTTC.

CDR3 sequence (DNA): TGTGCCAGCAGCTTGGTGGCTAGCGGGCTAGGCGAGCAGTACTTC. Residues: CASSLVASGLGEQYF. The chain links TRBV5-5 to TRBJ2-7; 8 nucleotides line up with TRBD2. The CDR3 runs 15 residues. Germline V gene data show CDR1 as SGHKS and CDR2 as YYEKEE (reference sequence). V was pared by 0 bases and J by 6 bases, with 8 bases of the junction left unmatched.

The chain employs TRBV29-1 and TRBJ2-5, with 9 positions matching TRBD1. Germline CDR1 and CDR2: SQVTM and ANQGSEA. Unmatched junction bases numbered 3, after V lost 1 base and J lost 3 bases. CDR3 length equals 14 residues. Here the CDR3 DNA reads TGCAGCGTTGAAGTTAGGGACAGGGAAGAGACCCAGTACTTC. As protein: CSVEVRDREETQYF. The full variable domain, in which reference TRBV29-1 and TRBJ2-5 provide the parts outside the CDR3, is SAVISQKPSRDICQRGTSLTIQCQVDSQVTMMFWYRQQPGQSLTLIATANQGSEATYESGFVIDKFPISRPNLTFSTLTVSNMSPEDSSIYLCSVEVRDREETQYFGPGTRLLVL.

The chain joins TRBV6-4 to TRBJ2-1, with TRBD2 matching 10 bases. The germline gives CDR1 MRHNA, CDR2 SNTAGT. Trimming cost V 5 bases and J 7 bases; bases outside gene matches: 8. This CDR3 is 15 amino acids long. The CDR3 region is CASSFSSGSANEQFF. CDR3 DNA: TGTGCCAGCAGTTTCTCTAGCGGGAGTGCGAATGAGCAGTTCTTC.

The chain recombines TRBV7-9 with TRBJ2-1; no clear D. The CDR3 is 15 amino acids. The V end lost 5 bases, the J end lost 5 bases, and 16 bases lay between the germline ends. The germline V gene has CDR1 SEHNR and CDR2 FQNEAQ (reference sequence). The DNA for the CDR3 is TGTGCCAGCAGCGCGTCCGGTGGTACCCACAATGAGCAGTTCTTC. It is translated as CASSASGGTHNEQFF. Drawing the rest from reference TRBV7-9 and TRBJ2-1, the complete variable domain is DTGVSQNPRHKITKRGQNVTFRCDPISEHNRLYWYRQTLGQGPEFLTYFQNEAQLEKSRLLSDRFSAERPKGSFSTLEIQRTEQGDSAMYLCASSASGGTHNEQFFGPGTRLTVL.

This clone was observed a single time. CDR3 in amino acids: CASYRGTNEKLFF. The CDR3 DNA reads TGTGCCAGCTACAGGGGGACTAATGAAAAACTGTTTTTT. The V call is TRBV18, the J call TRBJ1-4; 8 bases are shared with TRBD1. V shed 7 bases and J 2 bases; nucleotides not matched to a gene: 0. This CDR3 region has 13 residues. Per the germline V gene, CDR1 is KGHSH and CDR2 is LQKENI.

The gene calls are TRBV27 and TRBJ2-5; D call uncertain. CDR1 MNHEY and CDR2 SMNVEV come from the germline V gene (reference sequence). The V and J ends lost 9 bases and 2 bases respectively, with 16 bases between them. This CDR3 has 14 amino acids. CDR3 sequence: CASLWVEPQETQYF. CDR3 DNA: TGTGCCAGTCTGTGGGTCGAACCGCAAGAGACCCAGTACTTC.

The chain is built from TRBV2 and TRBJ2-7; the D call may be TRBD1 or TRBD2 (6 bases each). V gave up 6 bases and J gave up 2 bases, with 14 bases separating them. The CDR3 is 14 amino acids. The germline V gene has CDR1 SNHLY and CDR2 FYNNEI. CDR3: CASRRQEGPYEQYF. In DNA, the CDR3 is TGTGCCAGCAGAAGACAGGAGGGGCCCTACGAGCAGTACTTC.

The chain joins TRBV7-3 to TRBJ2-1, with 7 nucleotides matching TRBD2. Trimming cost V 5 bases and J 7 bases; bases outside gene matches: 14. The CDR3 runs 16 residues. The germline CDR1 and CDR2 sequences are SGHTA and FQGTGA. CDR3 bases: TGTGCCAGCAGCGAATCTAGCGGTAGCTCCTTGAATGAGCAGTTCTTC. It specifies CASSESSGSSLNEQFF.

The V and J genes are TRBV6-4 and TRBJ2-3; 8 nucleotides match TRBD2. This CDR3 contains 15 residues. V was clipped by 3 bases and J by 4 bases; unmatched bases: 6. The germline CDR1 and CDR2 sequences are MRHNA and SNTAGT. This CDR3 reads CASSEDGGASDTQYF. The CDR3 DNA is TGTGCCAGCAGTGAGGACGGGGGGGCCTCAGATACGCAGTATTTT.

V is TRBV5-1 and J is TRBJ2-7, with 10 bases fitting TRBD1. The junction had 6 bases not matched to a gene; V was cut back by 4 bases and J by 5 bases. CDR1 and CDR2 (germline): SGHRS, YFSETQ. The CDR3 is 14 amino acids. The CDR3 sequence is CASSPRQGANEQYF. CDR3 in DNA: TGCGCCAGCAGCCCCAGACAGGGGGCCAACGAGCAGTACTTC.

The rearrangement uses TRBV5-1 and TRBJ2-6; the D gene is possibly TRBD1 (5 bases). Germline-derived CDR1 and CDR2 are SGHRS and YFSETQ. The length of the CDR3 is 14 residues. The V end lost 0 bases, the J end lost 10 bases, and 11 bases lay between the germline ends. CDR3 protein: CASSLGDSQNVLTF. CDR3 DNA: TGCGCCAGCAGCTTGGGTGACAGCCAGAACGTCCTGACTTTC.

CDR3 DNA: TGTGCCACCAGCAGAGGATGGGACAGCCAAGAGACCCAGTACTTC. This translates into CATSRGWDSQETQYF. The chain couples TRBV15 to TRBJ2-5; 7 bases match TRBD1. The CDR3 runs to 15 residues. In germline, CDR1 is LNHNV, CDR2 YYDKDF (reference sequence). J gave up 1 base and V 1 base, and 3 bases lay outside the gene matches.

V gene TRBV27 combines with J gene TRBJ2-7, with 9 nucleotides matching TRBD1. CDR1 and CDR2 from the germline V gene are MNHEY and SMNVEV (reference sequence). Trimming removed 6 bases from V and 1 base from J; junction bases left unmatched: 7. The CDR3 runs 15 residues. This CDR3 reads CASSSLGTGSYEQYF. CDR3 nucleotides: TGTGCCAGCAGCTCCCTCGGGACAGGGTCCTACGAGCAGTACTTC.

The rearrangement links TRBV27 to TRBJ2-5; TRBD2 is a possible D gene (7 bases). From germline, CDR1 is MNHEY and CDR2 SMNVEV (reference sequence). Trimming removed 10 bases from V and 9 bases from J, with 24 bases in between. The CDR3 totals 14 residues. CDR3 DNA sequence: TGTGCCACCGCCCGGGGGGCGCCGGGGTCGGCCCAGTACTTC. Translation gives CATARGAPGSAQYF.

This clone has more than one count but fewer than ten. The rearrangement uses TRBV14 and TRBJ2-7; D is unclear. There are 11 residues in the CDR3. The V and J ends lost 3 bases and 0 bases respectively, with 0 bases between them. Per germline, CDR1 SGHDN and CDR2 FVKESK. CDR3 DNA: TGTGCCAGCAGCCACTCCTACGAGCAGTACTTC. Its protein product is CASSHSYEQYF. Using reference TRBV14 and TRBJ2-7 for the parts outside the CDR3, the full variable domain is EAGVTQFPSHSVIEKGQTVTLRCDPISGHDNLYWYRRVMGKEIKFLLHFVKESKQDESGMPNNRFLAERTGGTYSTLKVQPAELEDSGVYFCASSHSYEQYFGPGTRLTVT.

This clone occurred a few times. V is TRBV11-3 and J is TRBJ2-7, with TRBD2 identical over 12 bases. J gave up 6 bases and V 3 bases, and 0 bases lay outside the gene matches. From germline, CDR1 is SGHNT and CDR2 YENEEA. This CDR3 is built from 13 residues. CDR3 region: CASSLTSGGEQYF. CDR3 coding DNA: TGTGCCAGCAGCTTGACTAGCGGGGGCGAGCAGTACTTC.

This chain connects TRBV7-8 to TRBJ1-5, with 9 bases matching TRBD1. J gave up 4 bases and V 7 bases, and 2 bases lay outside the gene matches. The CDR3 runs to 13 residues. In germline, CDR1 is SGHVS, CDR2 FQNEAQ. CDR3 sequence reads: CASTDRGNQPQHF. The CDR3 region has the DNA TGTGCCAGCACCGACAGGGGGAATCAGCCCCAGCATTTT. The entire variable domain, with the rest obtained from reference TRBV7-8 and TRBJ1-5, is as follows: GAGVSQSPRYKVAKRGQDVALRCDPISGHVSLFWYQQALGQGPEFLTYFQNEAQLDKSGLPSDRFFAERPEGSVSTLKIQRTQQEDSAVYLCASTDRGNQPQHFGDGTRLSIL.

The rearrangement links TRBV7-9 to TRBJ2-7, with D possibly matching TRBD1 (6 bases). Trimming cost V 1 base and J 12 bases, with 10 bases left between them. In germline, CDR1 is SEHNR, CDR2 FQNEAQ (reference sequence). The CDR3 sequence is 11 residues long. DNA for the CDR3: TGTGCCAGCAGCTTAGACAGGGCGGTGTACTTC. Its translation is CASSLDRAVYF.

The chain is built from TRBV28 and TRBJ2-1, with 7 nucleotides matching TRBD2. The CDR3 covers 16 residues. Germline CDR1 and CDR2: MDHEN and SYDVKM. The V and J ends lost 3 bases and 3 bases, in that order; junction bases with no gene match: 8. The CDR3, as DNA: TGTGCCAGCAGTTTTGCGGGAGAGGCCCACTACAATGAGCAGTTCTTC. This sequence encodes CASSFAGEAHYNEQFF.